Shown below are 27 T cell receptor beta chains from a single sample sequenced in a study of cytomegalovirus exposure and HLA in healthy donors. PCR employed 60 Vbeta and 13 Jbeta primers. Some clones are missing from TCRdb's copy, which holds only in-frame ones; the method was immunoSEQ multiplex PCR. Here the sample spans approximately 130,000 clones, roughly 70% being singletons. Sequenced material: PBMCs. The receptor set was obtained from a man younger than 45 in good health and CMV-seronegative.

The chain carries TRBV6-1 and TRBJ2-3, with a tentative D call TRBD2 (6 bases). The ends were cut back, 3 bases at V and 3 bases at J, with 10 bases in the middle. Per the germline V gene, CDR1 is MNHNS and CDR2 is SASEGT. The CDR3 sequence is 14 residues long. Written as DNA, the CDR3 is TGTGCCAGCAGTGAGACTAGGGCAACAGATACGCAGTATTTT. Its translation: CASSETRATDTQYF.

The V call is TRBV4-3, the J call TRBJ1-5; 9 bases map to TRBD1. The CDR3 runs 14 residues. Germline V gene lookup returns CDR1 LGHNA and CDR2 YSLEER. Trimming at V came to 4 bases and at J to 5 bases, leaving 3 bases not matched to a gene. CDR3 nucleotides: TGCGCCAGCAGCCCAGACAGGGGGTATCAGCCCCAGCATTTT. Amino acids: CASSPDRGYQPQHF.

V is TRBV4-1 and J is TRBJ1-1, with TRBD1 matching over 10 bases. V was pared by 5 bases and J by 4 bases, with 13 bases of the junction left unmatched. This CDR3 spans 17 amino acids. Germline CDR1 is MGHRA and CDR2 is YSYEKL. CDR3 coding DNA: TGCGCCAGCAGCAGTTGGACAGGGGGGTTGGTTTCCACTGAAGCTTTCTTT. Translation: CASSSWTGGLVSTEAFF.

This clone was counted a few times. In the same sample, other DNA sequences code for this CDR3. The rearrangement joins TRBV6-4 to TRBJ2-3; the D gene is possibly TRBD2 (6 bases). There are 15 residues in the CDR3. V lost 2 bases and J 1 base, leaving 10 bases between the germline ends. In germline, CDR1 is MRHNA, CDR2 SNTAGT. The CDR3 region is CASSDRTGGTDTQYF. Written as DNA, the CDR3 is TGTGCCAGCAGTGACAGGACGGGGGGCACAGATACGCAGTATTTT.

This chain joins TRBV5-1 and TRBJ2-5; 7 nucleotides match TRBD1. Germline CDR1 is SGHRS and CDR2 is YFSETQ. The CDR3 loop spans 14 amino acids. The V gene end was trimmed by 4 bases and the J gene end by 2 bases; junction bases not matched to a gene: 5. The CDR3 DNA sequence: TGCGCCAGCAGCACAGGGACAGAACAAGAGACCCAGTACTTC. Amino acid sequence: CASSTGTEQETQYF. Looking up the rest from reference TRBV5-1 and TRBJ2-5 gives the full variable domain: KAGVTQTPRYLIKTRGQQVTLSCSPISGHRSVSWYQQTPGQGLQFLFEYFSETQRNKGNFPGRFSGRQFSNSRSEMNVSTLELGDSALYLCASSTGTEQETQYFGPGTRLLVL.

This clone came up a few times. The V gene is TRBV11-3, the J gene TRBJ2-2; no reliable D call. V lost 4 bases and J 3 bases, leaving 6 bases between the germline ends. This CDR3 comprises 13 residues. From germline, CDR1 is SGHNT and CDR2 YENEEA. This CDR3 reads CASSSVDTGELFF. CDR3 DNA sequence: TGTGCCAGCAGCTCGGTGGACACCGGGGAGCTGTTTTTT. Combining the CDR3 with reference TRBV11-3 and TRBJ2-2 gives the whole variable domain EAGVVQSPRYKIIEKKQPVAFWCNPISGHNTLYWYLQNLGQGPELLIRYENEEAVDDSQLPKDRFSAERLKGVDSTLKIQPAELGDSAVYLCASSSVDTGELFFGEGSRLTVL.

V is TRBV4-1 and J is TRBJ2-7, with 11 bases fitting TRBD1. Germline V gives CDR1 MGHRA, CDR2 YSYEKL. The CDR3 is 15 amino acids. Unmatched junction bases numbered 10, after V lost 6 bases and J lost 6 bases. CDR3 sequence reads: CASRATGTGGIEQYF. The CDR3 DNA is TGCGCCAGCAGAGCTACCGGGACAGGGGGAATCGAGCAGTACTTC.

The chain carries TRBV14 and TRBJ2-3; a possible D gene is TRBD2 (5 bases). Trimming left V 5 bases short and J 8 bases short, with 11 bases between. CDR1 SGHDN and CDR2 FVKESK come from the germline V gene. CDR3 length: 12 residues. The CDR3 DNA reads TGTGCCAGCAGCTTAGCGTTATCTACGCAGTATTTT. Its translation: CASSLALSTQYF.

The chain combines TRBV6-6 with TRBJ1-3, with no clear D. The V and J ends lost 4 bases and 0 bases respectively, with 13 bases between them. The CDR3 is 16 amino acids. CDR1 MNHNY and CDR2 SVGAGI come from the germline V gene (reference sequence). The CDR3 is CASSSVAEGSGNTIYF. DNA of the CDR3: TGTGCCAGCAGTTCGGTGGCAGAGGGCTCTGGAAACACCATATATTTT.

J is TRBJ2-1 and V is TRBV30; TRBD2 is a possible D gene (6 bases). V lost 2 bases to trimming and J lost 8 bases, with 13 bases between them. The CDR3 sequence is 13 residues long. The germline V gene encodes CDR1 GTSNPN and CDR2 SVGIG (reference sequence). This CDR3 reads CAWSLTSSHEQFF. As DNA, the CDR3 is TGTGCCTGGAGTTTAACTAGCAGTCATGAGCAGTTCTTC. Supplemented by reference TRBV30 and TRBJ2-1, the full variable domain reads SQTIHQWPATLVQPVGSPLSLECTVEGTSNPNLYWYRQAAGRGLQLLFYSVGIGQISSEVPQNLSASRPQDRQFILSSKKLLLSDSGFYLCAWSLTSSHEQFFGPGTRLTVL.

The V and J genes are TRBV6-1 and TRBJ2-3; 13 nucleotides line up with TRBD2. The CDR3 is made up of 14 amino acids. Germline-derived CDR1 and CDR2 are MNHNS and SASEGT. V dropped 6 bases and J dropped 4; count of bases not matched to a gene: 1. CDR3 amino acids: CASSTSGGADTQYF. CDR3 coding DNA: TGTGCCAGCAGCACTAGCGGGGGGGCAGATACGCAGTATTTT.

The V gene is TRBV20-1, the J gene TRBJ1-1; D perhaps matches TRBD1 (6 bases). V lost 6 bases and J lost 7, with 12 bases in between. The CDR3 is 11 residues long. Germline V gene lookup returns CDR1 DFQATT and CDR2 SNEGSKA (reference sequence). CDR3: CSALPGDEAFF. The CDR3 bases are TGCAGTGCCCTACCAGGGGATGAAGCTTTCTTT.

The rearrangement joins TRBV5-1 to TRBJ1-1; TRBD1 is a possible D gene (6 bases). CDR3 length: 18 residues. Trimming left V 0 bases short and J 0 bases short, with 18 bases between. Germline-derived CDR1 and CDR2 are SGHRS and YFSETQ. The CDR3 coding sequence is TGCGCCAGCAGCTTGGCTGCGTCGGGGACATACATGAACACTGAAGCTTTCTTT. Translation gives CASSLAASGTYMNTEAFF.

This sequence joins TRBV5-8 and TRBJ2-5, with TRBD2 matching over 8 bases. CDR1 and CDR2 from the germline V gene are SGHTS and YDEGEE. The junction had 9 bases not matched to a gene; V was cut back by 1 base and J by 1 base. This CDR3 has 17 residues. As DNA, the CDR3 is TGTGCCAGCAGCTTGTTTTTGGCGGGGGGAGGCCAAGAGACCCAGTACTTC. It specifies CASSLFLAGGGQETQYF.

The chain carries TRBV9 and TRBJ1-2; tentatively, D is TRBD1 (6 bases). Per the germline V gene, CDR1 is SGDLS and CDR2 is YYNGEE. CDR3 size: 13 residues. V lost 4 bases, J lost 2 bases, and 9 bases lay in between. This chain's CDR3 is CASSLDSNYGYTF. CDR3 sequence (DNA): TGTGCCAGCAGCCTGGACAGCAACTATGGCTACACCTTC.

The V call is TRBV19, the J call TRBJ1-1, with 9 bases identical to TRBD1. Germline V gives CDR1 LNHDA, CDR2 SQIVND (reference sequence). The CDR3 has 16 residues. V lost 4 bases, J lost 2 bases, and 8 bases stayed unmatched. In DNA, the CDR3 is TGTGCCAGTAGTACACAGGGGGCGGCCATTAACACTGAAGCTTTCTTT. Translating it yields CASSTQGAAINTEAFF.

This clone has only a few counts. Sequence at one end of the junction differs from germline and may be a read error. The chain recombines TRBV7-7 with TRBJ2-5; 8 bases are shared with TRBD2. The CDR3 runs 16 residues. Looked up from germline, CDR1 is SSHAT and CDR2 is FNYEAQ (reference sequence). In DNA form, the CDR3 reads TGTGCTAGCAGCTTAGTTAGCGGGGACCTTACACAGACCCAGTACTTC. The encoded protein is CASSLVSGDLTQTQYF. The variable domain in full, completed from reference TRBV7-7 and TRBJ2-5, reads GAGVSQSPRYKVTKRGQDVTLRCDPISSHATLYWYQQALGQGPEFLTYFNYEAQPDKSGLPSDRFSAERPEGSISTLTIQRTEQRDSAMYRCASSLVSGDLTQTQYFGPGTRLLVL.

The chain is built from TRBV19 and TRBJ1-2, with TRBD1 matching over 7 bases. The trim removed 10 bases at V and 4 bases at J, leaving 9 bases unmatched. This CDR3 contains 13 residues. Looked up from germline, CDR1 is LNHDA and CDR2 is SQIVND (reference sequence). The CDR3 DNA reads TGTGCCAATAGGACAGGACCCATCTATGGCTACACCTTC. Protein product: CANRTGPIYGYTF.

The V call is TRBV20-1, the J call TRBJ1-1, with D unresolved. The CDR3 runs to 11 residues. The germline V and J ends were trimmed by 4 bases and 5 bases, with 8 bases remaining between them. Germline CDR1 DFQATT, CDR2 SNEGSKA (reference sequence). CDR3 nucleotides: TGCAGTGCTACACCCGGGACTGAAGCTTTCTTT. Its translation is CSATPGTEAFF.

This chain joins TRBV29-1 and TRBJ1-2, with 9 bases identical to TRBD1. This CDR3 is built from 14 residues. The V gene's germline CDR1 is SQVTM and CDR2 ANQGSEA. Trimming cost V 4 bases and J 3 bases; bases outside gene matches: 6. The CDR3 DNA follows: TGCAGCGTTGCCGGGACAGGGATCGACTATGGCTACACCTTC. Translation: CSVAGTGIDYGYTF.

V and J are TRBV7-9 and TRBJ1-6, with D possibly TRBD1 on 6 matching bases. The V end lost 5 bases, the J end lost 3 bases, and 11 bases lay between the germline ends. CDR1 SEHNR and CDR2 FQNEAQ come from the germline V gene (reference sequence). The CDR3 runs 15 residues. The CDR3 spells CASSPTRGYNSPLHF. The CDR3, as DNA: TGTGCCAGCAGCCCAACCAGGGGCTATAATTCACCCCTCCACTTT.

The CDR3 sequence: CASSPPLQAFF. CDR3 bases: TGTGCCAGCAGCCCCCCGTTGCAGGCTTTCTTT. The gene calls are TRBV13 and TRBJ1-1; D call uncertain. The CDR3 length is 11 residues. Per germline, CDR1 PRHDT and CDR2 FYEKMQ (reference sequence). V lost 5 bases to trimming and J lost 11 bases, with 12 bases between them. Full variable domain (rest looked up from reference TRBV13 and TRBJ1-1): AAGVIQSPRHLIKEKRETATLKCYPIPRHDTVYWYQQGPGQDPQFLISFYEKMQSDKGSIPDRFSAQQFSDYHSELNMSSLELGDSALYFCASSPPLQAFFGQGTRLTVV.

For the CDR3, the DNA is TGCGCCAGCAGCCAAGGGCCACACGACAGGGTAAATGGCTACACCTTC. It encodes CASSQGPHDRVNGYTF. The rearrangement uses TRBV4-1 and TRBJ1-2, with 7 positions matching TRBD1. Germline CDR1 is MGHRA and CDR2 is YSYEKL. J gave up 6 bases and V 1 base, and 11 bases lay outside the gene matches. The CDR3 length is 16 residues.

The chain has TRBV27 and TRBJ2-7; tentatively, D is TRBD1 (6 bases). Germline CDR1 and CDR2: MNHEY and SMNVEV (reference sequence). The CDR3 totals 15 residues. V dropped 6 bases and J dropped 3 bases, with 18 bases sitting between them. The CDR3 protein is CASSGIQGMDYEQYF. The CDR3 DNA reads TGTGCCAGCAGCGGGATACAGGGAATGGACTACGAGCAGTACTTC.

The chain uses TRBV12-5 and TRBJ2-3, with TRBD2 identical over 10 bases. The CDR3 is 14 residues long. With 0 bases clipped from V and 10 bases from J, the junction kept 4 bases outside the gene matches. The germline gives CDR1 LGHNT, CDR2 FRNRAP. CDR3 region: CASGLVPGTSAQYF. The CDR3 coding sequence is TGTGCTAGTGGTTTGGTACCCGGGACTAGCGCGCAGTATTTT.

The chain employs TRBV30 and TRBJ2-3; TRBD1 matches at 8 bases. The CDR3 length is 14 residues. The germline V gene encodes CDR1 GTSNPN and CDR2 SVGIG (reference sequence). The V and J ends lost 5 bases and 4 bases, in that order; junction bases with no gene match: 8. CDR3 sequence: CAWDWTGPPDTQYF. CDR3 bases: TGTGCCTGGGATTGGACAGGGCCGCCAGATACGCAGTATTTT.

This clone was found a few times. This chain uses TRBV4-3 with TRBJ2-7; a possible D gene is TRBD1 (5 bases). Looked up from germline, CDR1 is LGHNA and CDR2 is YSLEER. CDR3 length: 16 amino acids. V shed 0 bases and J shed 2 bases, with 14 bases lying between them. CDR3 sequence: CASSQDFRARTYEQYF. The DNA of the CDR3 is TGCGCCAGCAGCCAAGATTTCAGGGCCAGAACCTACGAGCAGTACTTC.